These 8 T cell receptor beta chains were sequenced from one sample in a study of blood T cells in healthy people across ages. The use of a sample-barcoded 5' primer and a J-beta primer mix characterized a second PCR of 7 to 11 cycles. TCRdb passed the 5' RACE reads through MiXCR, listing each CDR3 protein once. The sample includes over 600,000 distinct CDR3 sequences, about half seen only once; the top ten take about a sixth. Material: blood. These receptors came from a man aged 80 or over in good health.

This clonotype came up many times. The chain uses TRBV12-3 or TRBV12-4 and TRBJ2-7; 9 bases are shared with TRBD1. The CDR3 extends over 14 amino acids. V lost 5 bases to trimming and J lost 1 base; unmatched junction nucleotides: 3. CDR3 sequence (DNA): TGTGCCAGCAGTCAGACAGGGGGGTCCTACGAGCAGTACTTC. As protein: CASSQTGGSYEQYF.

The chain combines TRBV4-2 with TRBJ2-5; 11 bases are a match to TRBD2. J gave up 7 bases and V 0 bases, and 13 bases lay outside the gene matches. CDR1 and CDR2 (germline): LGHNA, YNFKEQ. The length of the CDR3 is 18 residues. CDR3 nucleotides: TGTGCCAGCAGCCAAGATGCCCCACTAGCGGGAGAAAGAAGGACCCAGTACTTC. It specifies CASSQDAPLAGERRTQYF.

The chain has TRBV28 and TRBJ2-1, with D perhaps TRBD2 (5 bases). The CDR3 length is 16 residues. Germline CDR1 MDHEN, CDR2 SYDVKM. Deletions cut 5 bases from V and 9 bases from J, with 23 bases between. This CDR3 is CASSPAPDPLVSEQFF. The CDR3 DNA reads as TGTGCCAGCAGTCCAGCCCCCGACCCACTAGTTAGTGAGCAGTTCTTC.

This clonotype was picked up a small number of times. The chain couples TRBV7-2 to TRBJ2-7, with TRBD2 matching over 9 bases. The junction had 5 bases not matched to a gene; V was cut back by 1 base and J by 4 bases. The CDR3 has 15 residues. Germline CDR1 is SGHTA and CDR2 is FQGNSA. The CDR3 loop is CASSLDFSGSYEQYF. The DNA of the CDR3 is TGTGCCAGCAGCTTAGATTTTAGCGGGAGTTACGAGCAGTACTTC.

This clonotype turned up a few times. This chain connects TRBV28 to TRBJ2-5; tentatively, D is TRBD1 (7 bases). This CDR3 is built from 14 residues. CDR1 and CDR2 from the germline V gene are MDHEN and SYDVKM. The V end was cut by 6 bases, the J end by 4 bases, with 15 bases between. The CDR3 reads CASSTRQGGETQYF. In DNA, the CDR3 is TGTGCCAGCAGCACCAGACAGGGAGGAGAGACCCAGTACTTC.

The V gene is TRBV20-1, the J gene TRBJ1-5; D unresolved. In germline, CDR1 is DFQATT, CDR2 SNEGSKA (reference sequence). Between the trimmed V and J ends, which lost 0 bases and 1 base, there was a span of 1 base. The CDR3 runs to 12 residues. Here the CDR3 DNA reads TGCAGTGCTAGAGACAGCAATCAGCCCCAGCATTTT. It is translated as CSARDSNQPQHF.

This clonotype appeared many times. The chain joins TRBV20-1 to TRBJ2-3, with D unresolved. The V gene lost 4 bases and the J gene lost 3 bases, with 17 bases spanning the gap. Germline lookup yields CDR1 DFQATT and CDR2 SNEGSKA (reference sequence). The length of the CDR3 is 15 residues. CDR3: CSAKSLTPRTDTQYF. DNA of the CDR3: TGCAGTGCTAAAAGCCTAACCCCACGAACAGATACGCAGTATTTT.

This rearrangement joins TRBV10-3 to TRBJ2-3; 7 bases agree with TRBD1. The V gene's germline CDR1 is ENHRY and CDR2 SYGVKD. V gave up 6 bases and J gave up 3 bases; unmatched junction bases: 12. The CDR3 is 16 residues long. The CDR3 loop reads CAISPTGKGGTDTQYF. CDR3 coding DNA: TGTGCCATCAGCCCGACAGGGAAAGGGGGTACAGATACGCAGTATTTT.